This T cell receptor beta chain appears in the sequencing data of a study of T cell responses to AZD1222 COVID-19 vaccine. Study results and limitations: Mapped onto spike, vaccine-associated CD4 TCRs spanned it and were dominant at 160-218 and 743-854. Targets within unmutated variant regions were reportedly found for nearly half of spike-specific TCRs. Only a handful of AZD1222 recipients, six or seven in all, had baseline seropositivity. Most donors were white British, females outnumbered males, and clonal diversity was possibly underestimated.

Libraries were prepared by immunoSEQ multiplex PCR; TCRdb keeps only in-frame clonotypes and omits some of them. This sample has some 160,000 clones; approximately 93% occur once, and the top ten carry about 0.9%. As for this clone: The antigen remains undetermined.

The sample was peripheral blood, taken on day 0 of AZD1222 vaccination. The clonotype comes from an adult in good health.

CDR3: CAWRALWGGNTEAFF. CDR3 nucleotide sequence: TGTGCCTGGAGAGCTTTATGGGGGGGGAACACTGAAGCTTTCTTT. The chain employs TRBV30 and TRBJ1-1, with D possibly being TRBD1 (5 bases). This CDR3 region has 15 residues. Trimming left V 3 bases short and J 1 base short, with 15 bases between. Per germline, CDR1 GTSNPN and CDR2 SVGIG (reference sequence).